This T cell receptor (beta chain) was recorded in a study of human T cells and chemical hapten exposure. Study-level points and caveats: Versus controls, significantly more large CDR3 similarity clusters arose from expanded TCRs.

TCRdb used MiXCR to reprocess the RACE reads, holding one entry per CDR3 protein. The top ten clones hold 0.9% to 1.5% of a sample with around 300,000 distinct CDR3 sequences, approximately 8% of them seen once. This clonotype was counted a few times. Its antigen is as yet unknown. CDR3 length: 15 amino acids. Germline assignment: CDR1 MGHDK and CDR2 SYGVNS. J was trimmed by 4 bases and V by 6 bases; bases with no gene match: 10. The time point is: pre-sensitization, week 0. The sample's treatment: therapeutic diphenylcyclopropenone sensitization with weekly scalp DPC. The rearrangement links TRBV25-1 to TRBJ2-5, with 8 bases fitting TRBD1. The sequencing used whole blood, collected in connection with sensitization to the hapten diphenylcyclopropenone (DPC). The receptor comes from a man aged 18 to 30 with alopecia areata. Some clones in this sample may be carry-over from other donors' samples. The CDR3 here is CASRRGRGRGETQYF. The DNA of the CDR3 is TGTGCCAGCAGACGGGGCAGGGGGCGGGGAGAGACCCAGTACTTC.